This TCR beta chain came from a study of T-cell memory formation after mild COVID-19 (dated by TCRdb to about 2021). Regarding the complete study: Most TCR sequence clusters were specific to one of the two donors. In two donors, T-cell clones that expanded and contracted after mild COVID-19 were tracked by sequencing TCRalpha and TCRbeta repertoires over time. Two young, previously healthy adult volunteers made up the cohort, one male and one female.

Points the paper makes about the study in general: The detection of some responding clones in pre-infection memory suggests that pre-existing cross-reactive memory T cells joined the SARS-CoV-2 response. SARS-CoV-2 specificity was not confirmed for the second-wave clones peaking on day 37. Clones contracting from day 15 to 85 had balanced CD4/CD8 phenotypes, while a second wave expanding from day 15 to 37 was biased towards CD4+. Contracting CD4+ clones turned up mainly in the CM and EM memory subsets, whereas EMRA was where CD8+ clones were enriched. The study included only a couple of mild cases, and larger cohorts that include severe cases with pre-infection samples were judged to be necessary.

This clonotype was seen only a few times. Its antigen has not been determined. There are no base qualities to consult, and no much larger clone falls within one base. Ficoll-Paque density gradient centrifugation was the method used to isolate PBMCs. Sequencing took place on an Illumina NovaSeq 6000. TCRalpha and TCRbeta cDNA libraries were constructed by 5'RACE with constant-segment primers, with sample barcodes and unique molecular identifiers being introduced. RNA was extracted from every sample with Trizol reagent. Library amplification was performed in two PCR steps, and a second sample barcode and Illumina TruSeq adapters were introduced in the second step. Libraries were sequenced on an Illumina NovaSeq with 2 x 150 bp paired-end reads. The original methods were these. Demultiplexing of reads and collapsing into UMI-guided consensus sequences were performed with migec v1.2.7. Using mixcr v2.1.11, UMI consensuses were aligned to TRA and TRB V and J templates and then assembled into clonotypes. A clonotype was counted as expanded or contracted only if both edgeR and NoisET called the change significant, with noise models trained on biological replicates. For edgeR calls, the thresholds were a false discovery rate-adjusted p below 0.01 and a log2 fold-change of 1. PCA with hierarchical clustering of max-normalized trajectories of the 1000 most abundant clonotypes was used as exploratory dynamics analysis. Separately sequenced CD4+ and CD8+ repertoires were used to assign a CD4 or CD8 phenotype to each responding clone. TCRdb cleaned the public reads at Q25 with fastp, built clones with MiXCR and kept in-frame beta chains. When rows share a CDR3 protein, they turn into one entry using the most common DNA and genes. The V and J calls follow TCRdb's processing rather than the paper's. The sample records under 700,000 distinct CDR3 sequences, roughly 20% of which are singletons. The ten largest clones take up under 15% of the sample.

The CDR3 measures 14 amino acids from cysteine to phenylalanine. The sequence is cut down to CDR3 DNA, 42 bases in frame from base 1. Via the germline V gene, CDR1 is SGHDT and CDR2 YYEEEE. Relative to germline, V is 2 bases shorter and J is 7 bases shorter, with 16 bases between their ends. The rearrangement combines TRBV5-6 with TRBJ2-7, with no confidently assigned D gene. The sample comprised PBMCs or a T cell subset sorted from them (not recorded which). This TCR derives from an adult woman who had mild COVID-19 (a few samples of this study predate the infection). The sample titles of this study are shuffled in the database, so cell type and time point are left out; the donor was told from shared clones. The DNA sequence is as follows: TGTGCCAGCAGCTTAGGAACTACATCCCGGGAGCAGTACTTC. Translated, this is CASSLGTTSREQYF.